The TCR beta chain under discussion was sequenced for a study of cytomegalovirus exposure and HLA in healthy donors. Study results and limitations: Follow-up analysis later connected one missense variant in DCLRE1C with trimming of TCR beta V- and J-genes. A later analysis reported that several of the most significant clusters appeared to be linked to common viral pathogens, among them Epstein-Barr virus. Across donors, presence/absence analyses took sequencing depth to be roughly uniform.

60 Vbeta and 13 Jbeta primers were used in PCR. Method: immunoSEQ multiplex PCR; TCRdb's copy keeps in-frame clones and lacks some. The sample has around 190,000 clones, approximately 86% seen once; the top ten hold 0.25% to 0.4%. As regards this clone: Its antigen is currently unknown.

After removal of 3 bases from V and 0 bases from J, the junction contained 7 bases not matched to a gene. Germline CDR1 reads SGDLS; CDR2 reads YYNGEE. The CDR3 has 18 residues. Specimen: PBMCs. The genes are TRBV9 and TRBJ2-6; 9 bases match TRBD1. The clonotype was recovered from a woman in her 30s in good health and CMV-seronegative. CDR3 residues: CASSDRDRASSGANVLTF. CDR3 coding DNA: TGTGCCAGCAGCGACCGGGACAGGGCCTCCTCTGGGGCCAACGTCCTGACTTTC.